This paragraph covers one T cell receptor (beta chain) sequence. This entry is derived from a study of STAT5B mutations in CD4+ large granular lymphocyte leukemia. Using immunoSEQ multiplex PCR, the repertoire was profiled, and TCRdb retains in-frame clones only, with some absent. The sample holds around 47,000 clones, 80% to 85% seen once. This TCR was recovered from a human donor in good health. Sequencing was carried out using CD4+ T cells from blood buffy coats.

The CDR3 region has the DNA TGTGCCAGCAGCTACTCCGGGACGAGCACAGATACGCAGTATTTT. Translating gives CASSYSGTSTDTQYF. The chain employs TRBV7-3 and TRBJ2-3; D is perhaps TRBD1 or TRBD2 (5 bases each). The ends were cut back, 4 bases at V and 0 bases at J, with 11 bases in the middle. Germline loops: CDR1 SGHTA, CDR2 FQGTGA. CDR3 length: 15 amino acids.